These 17 T cell receptor beta chains came from one sample sequenced in a study of T cell responses to AZD1222 COVID-19 vaccine. Only in-frame clones appear in the TCRdb table, and some are missing; sequencing was by immunoSEQ multiplex PCR. The profile shows some 140,000 clones, 85% to 90% of them singletons. The sample here was peripheral blood, taken on day 0 of AZD1222 vaccination. The source of these receptors is an adult in good health.

The chain links TRBV19 to TRBJ1-5, with D unclear. V was shortened by 3 bases and J by 3 bases, with 12 bases between the two germline ends. In germline, CDR1 is LNHDA, CDR2 SQIVND (reference sequence). This CDR3 contains 15 residues. The CDR3 DNA is TGTGCCAGTAGTATGGTACTAACAGACAATCAGCCCCAGCATTTT. This encodes CASSMVLTDNQPQHF.

The chain uses TRBV19 and TRBJ2-7, with TRBD2 identical over 8 bases. V lost 3 bases and J lost 5; bases outside the gene matches: 6. The germline CDR1 and CDR2 sequences are LNHDA and SQIVND (reference sequence). This CDR3 has 14 amino acids. The CDR3 is CASSMSGSINEQYF. The CDR3 nucleotides are TGTGCCAGTAGTATGAGCGGGAGTATCAACGAGCAGTACTTC.

V usage is TRBV19 and J usage is TRBJ1-5; D remains unclear. The CDR3 is 14 amino acids. CDR1 LNHDA and CDR2 SQIVND come from the germline V gene (reference sequence). The V end was cut by 7 bases, the J end by 3 bases, with 13 bases between. The CDR3 spells CASNKENSNQPQHF. In nucleotides, the CDR3 is TGTGCCAGTAATAAGGAGAACTCCAATCAGCCCCAGCATTTT.

The V gene is TRBV3-1 (or the pseudogene TRBV3-2), the J gene TRBJ1-2; D remains ambiguous. Germline assignment: CDR1 LGHDT and CDR2 YNNKEL (reference sequence). The CDR3 has 14 amino acids. Trimming cost V 0 bases and J 5 bases, with 10 bases left between them. CDR3 loop: CASSQDDGFYGYTF. In DNA form, the CDR3 reads TGTGCCAGCAGCCAAGATGACGGTTTTTATGGCTACACCTTC.

This chain uses TRBV7-8 with TRBJ2-5; 7 nucleotides agree with TRBD1. Germline loops: CDR1 SGHVS, CDR2 FQNEAQ. With V trimmed by 1 base and J by 2 bases, 7 bases remained unmatched. The CDR3 length is 16 residues. CDR3 coding DNA: TGTGCCAGCAGCTTAGGTTGGGGACAGACACAAGAGACCCAGTACTTC. This translates into CASSLGWGQTQETQYF.

The rearrangement uses TRBV19 and TRBJ2-3; 9 bases align to TRBD2. The CDR3 contains 18 residues. Per the germline V gene, CDR1 is LNHDA and CDR2 is SQIVND (reference sequence). Trimming cost V 0 bases and J 0 bases; bases outside gene matches: 7. DNA for the CDR3: TGTGCCAGTAGTATAGAAGCGGGGGGCCAGGATAGCACAGATACGCAGTATTTT. It encodes CASSIEAGGQDSTDTQYF. The whole variable domain, remainder taken from reference TRBV19 and TRBJ2-3, is DGGITQSPKYLFRKEGQNVTLSCEQNLNHDAMYWYRQDPGQGLRLIYYSQIVNDFQKGDIAEGYSVSREKKESFPLTVTSAQKNPTAFYLCASSIEAGGQDSTDTQYFGPGTRLTVL.

This clone has just one count. The chain employs TRBV5-1 and TRBJ1-6, with 7 bases that match TRBD1. V shed 3 bases, J shed 5 bases, and the junction held 8 bases outside the gene matches. CDR3 length: 16 residues. Germline V gene sequence: CDR1 SGHRS, CDR2 YFSETQ. The CDR3 sequence: CASSSTSGQNNSPLHF. CDR3 DNA: TGCGCCAGCAGCTCCACCTCGGGACAGAATAATTCACCCCTCCACTTT.

The chain carries TRBV9 and TRBJ2-2; D remains ambiguous. Between the trimmed V and J ends, which lost 0 bases and 7 bases, there was a span of 19 bases. Germline CDR1 reads SGDLS; CDR2 reads YYNGEE. The length of the CDR3 is 17 residues. CDR3 bases: TGTGCCAGCAGCGTAGGGAGTAGTAAGAAGATCGGCGGGGAGCTGTTTTTT. It is translated as CASSVGSSKKIGGELFF. Full variable domain (remainder filled in from reference TRBV9 and TRBJ2-2): DSGVTQTPKHLITATGQRVTLRCSPRSGDLSVYWYQQSLDQGLQFLIQYYNGEERAKGNILERFSAQQFPDLHSELNLSSLELGDSALYFCASSVGSSKKIGGELFFGEGSRLTVL.

The J gene is TRBJ1-1, the V gene TRBV30; 8 bases match TRBD1. The junction had 4 bases not matched to a gene; V was cut back by 2 bases and J by 8 bases. Germline CDR1 GTSNPN, CDR2 SVGIG (reference sequence). The CDR3 has 12 residues. CDR3 protein: CAWSFQGAEAFF. The CDR3 DNA reads TGTGCCTGGAGTTTTCAGGGGGCGGAAGCTTTCTTT.

The chain links TRBV12-3 or TRBV12-4 to TRBJ2-1; D may match TRBD1 or TRBD2 (5 bases each). The germline V and J ends were trimmed by 8 bases and 6 bases, with 14 bases remaining between them. The CDR3 covers 13 residues. CDR3 in DNA: TGTGCCAGCGAGAGGGGCTTCGGCAATGAGCAGTTCTTC. Translated, it gives CASERGFGNEQFF.

The chain carries TRBV27 and TRBJ1-2; maybe TRBD1 (5 bases). Germline V gene lookup returns CDR1 MNHEY and CDR2 SMNVEV (reference sequence). The V end was cut by 0 bases, the J end by 7 bases, with 15 bases between. This CDR3 is 15 amino acids long. DNA of the CDR3: TGTGCCAGCAGTTTATCGACCGACCATAGGGGTGGCTACACCTTC. Translation: CASSLSTDHRGGYTF.

V gene TRBV3-1 (or the pseudogene TRBV3-2) combines with J gene TRBJ2-3; no clear D. CDR1 and CDR2 (germline): LGHDT, YNNKEL (reference sequence). The CDR3 covers 12 residues. Between the trimmed V and J ends, which lost 1 base and 2 bases, there was a span of 1 base. The CDR3 sequence is CASSQVTDTQYF. The CDR3 DNA is TGTGCCAGCAGCCAAGTCACAGATACGCAGTATTTT.

The genes are TRBV2 and TRBJ1-1; D gene uncertain. The CDR3 loop spans 13 amino acids. CDR1 SNHLY and CDR2 FYNNEI come from the germline V gene. V was pared by 9 bases and J by 0 bases, with 11 bases between. The CDR3 loop is CASRLEMNTEAFF. CDR3 sequence (DNA): TGTGCCAGTCGGTTAGAGATGAACACTGAAGCTTTCTTT. The variable domain in full, with the rest retrieved from reference TRBV2 and TRBJ1-1, is EPEVTQTPSHQVTQMGQEVILRCVPISNHLYFYWYRQILGQKVEFLVSFYNNEISEKSEIFDDQFSVERPDGSNFTLKIRSTKLEDSAMYFCASRLEMNTEAFFGQGTRLTVV.

The chain links TRBV29-1 to TRBJ1-2; D is uncertain. Trimming removed 5 bases at V and 5 bases at J, with 0 bases between. Germline V lookup: CDR1 SQVTM, CDR2 ANQGSEA. The CDR3 covers 8 residues. CDR3 DNA: TGCAGCGTTTATGGCTACACCTTC. Translation gives CSVYGYTF. The full variable domain, rest sourced from reference TRBV29-1 and TRBJ1-2, is SAVISQKPSRDICQRGTSLTIQCQVDSQVTMMFWYRQQPGQSLTLIATANQGSEATYESGFVIDKFPISRPNLTFSTLTVSNMSPEDSSIYLCSVYGYTFGSGTRLTVV.

The V call is TRBV30, the J call TRBJ2-3, with 13 bases that match TRBD2. The V gene's germline CDR1 is GTSNPN and CDR2 SVGIG (reference sequence). Unmatched junction bases numbered 7, after V lost 1 base and J lost 6 bases. The CDR3 loop spans 16 amino acids. CDR3 DNA sequence: TGTGCCTGGAGTGAGGGGACTAGCGGGATTATGGATACGCAGTATTTT. Translating it yields CAWSEGTSGIMDTQYF.

V gene TRBV25-1 combines with J gene TRBJ1-1, with a possible D match to TRBD1 (6 bases). The germline V gene has CDR1 MGHDK and CDR2 SYGVNS. CDR3 length equals 13 residues. V was cut by 5 bases and J by 11 bases, with 18 bases left in between. CDR3 protein: CASSTGFGDRAFF. The CDR3 DNA is TGTGCCAGCAGTACAGGGTTCGGGGATCGCGCTTTCTTT.

The chain joins TRBV28 to TRBJ2-2, with D perhaps assigned TRBD1 or TRBD2 (6 bases each). The CDR3 extends over 16 amino acids. The germline gives CDR1 MDHEN, CDR2 SYDVKM. V was clipped by 4 bases and J by 3 bases, with 15 bases between them. CDR3 protein: CASSSWRGQDTGELFF. The DNA of the CDR3 is TGTGCCAGCAGTTCATGGAGGGGACAAGACACCGGGGAGCTGTTTTTT.